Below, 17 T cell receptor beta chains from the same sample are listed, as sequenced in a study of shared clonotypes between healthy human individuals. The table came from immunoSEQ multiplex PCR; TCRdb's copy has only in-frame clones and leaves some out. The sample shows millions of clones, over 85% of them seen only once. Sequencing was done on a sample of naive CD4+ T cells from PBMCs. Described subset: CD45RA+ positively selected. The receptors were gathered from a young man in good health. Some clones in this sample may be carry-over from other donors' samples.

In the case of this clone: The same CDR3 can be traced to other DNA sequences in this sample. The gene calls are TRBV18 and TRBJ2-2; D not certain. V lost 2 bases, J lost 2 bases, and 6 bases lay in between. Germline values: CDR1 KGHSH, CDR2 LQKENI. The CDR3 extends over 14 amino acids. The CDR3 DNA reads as TGTGCCAGCTCACCATCTCTTAACACCGGGGAGCTGTTTTTT. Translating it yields CASSPSLNTGELFF.

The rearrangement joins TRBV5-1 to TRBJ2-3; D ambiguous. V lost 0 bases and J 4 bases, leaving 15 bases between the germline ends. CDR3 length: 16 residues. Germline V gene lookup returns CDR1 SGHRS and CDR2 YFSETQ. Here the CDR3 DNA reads TGCGCCAGCAGCTTGGAGGGCGGACCACCAGCAGATACGCAGTATTTT. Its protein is CASSLEGGPPADTQYF.

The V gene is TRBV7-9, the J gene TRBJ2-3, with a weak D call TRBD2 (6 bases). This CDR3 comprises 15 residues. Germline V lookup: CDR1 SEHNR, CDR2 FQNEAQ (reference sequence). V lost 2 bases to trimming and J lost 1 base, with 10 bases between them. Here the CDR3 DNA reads TGTGCCAGCAGCTTAACCGGGAGAGGCACAGATACGCAGTATTTT. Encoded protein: CASSLTGRGTDTQYF.

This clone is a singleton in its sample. The CDR3 nucleotides read TGTGCCTGGAGTCCCGCGGGACTAGCGGGAGTTGATACGCAGTATTTT. The encoded protein is CAWSPAGLAGVDTQYF. This chain uses TRBV30 with TRBJ2-3, with 14 bases matching TRBD2. Germline V CDR1 and CDR2: GTSNPN, SVGIG (reference sequence). V shed 2 bases and J 6 bases; nucleotides not matched to a gene: 7. This CDR3 spans 16 amino acids. The variable domain in full, with the rest retrieved from reference TRBV30 and TRBJ2-3, is SQTIHQWPATLVQPVGSPLSLECTVEGTSNPNLYWYRQAAGRGLQLLFYSVGIGQISSEVPQNLSASRPQDRQFILSSKKLLLSDSGFYLCAWSPAGLAGVDTQYFGPGTRLTVL.

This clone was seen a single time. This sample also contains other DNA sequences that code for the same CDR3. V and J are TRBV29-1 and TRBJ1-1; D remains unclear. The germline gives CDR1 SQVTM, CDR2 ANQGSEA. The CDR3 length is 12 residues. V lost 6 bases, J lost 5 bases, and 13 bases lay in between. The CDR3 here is CSVRGPGTEAFF. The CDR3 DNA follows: TGCAGCGTCCGCGGCCCGGGGACTGAAGCTTTCTTT.

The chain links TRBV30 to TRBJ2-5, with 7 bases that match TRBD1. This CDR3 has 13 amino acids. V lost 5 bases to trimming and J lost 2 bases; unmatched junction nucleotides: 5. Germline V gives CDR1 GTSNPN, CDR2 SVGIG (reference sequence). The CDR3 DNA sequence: TGTGCCTGGGTAAGGGGGCCTCAAGAGACCCAGTACTTC. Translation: CAWVRGPQETQYF. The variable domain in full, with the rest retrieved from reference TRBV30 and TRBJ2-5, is SQTIHQWPATLVQPVGSPLSLECTVEGTSNPNLYWYRQAAGRGLQLLFYSVGIGQISSEVPQNLSASRPQDRQFILSSKKLLLSDSGFYLCAWVRGPQETQYFGPGTRLLVL.

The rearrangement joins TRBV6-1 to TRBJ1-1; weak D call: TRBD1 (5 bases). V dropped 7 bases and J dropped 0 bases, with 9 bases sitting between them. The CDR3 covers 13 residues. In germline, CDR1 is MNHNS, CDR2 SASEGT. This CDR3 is CASNGQMNTEAFF. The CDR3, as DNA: TGTGCCAGCAACGGACAAATGAACACTGAAGCTTTCTTT.

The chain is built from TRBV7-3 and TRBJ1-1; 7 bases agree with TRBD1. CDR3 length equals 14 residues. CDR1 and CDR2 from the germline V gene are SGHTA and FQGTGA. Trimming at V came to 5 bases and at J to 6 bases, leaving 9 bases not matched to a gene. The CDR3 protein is CASSLGQANSEAFF. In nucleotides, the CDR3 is TGTGCCAGCAGCCTAGGACAGGCCAACTCTGAAGCTTTCTTT.

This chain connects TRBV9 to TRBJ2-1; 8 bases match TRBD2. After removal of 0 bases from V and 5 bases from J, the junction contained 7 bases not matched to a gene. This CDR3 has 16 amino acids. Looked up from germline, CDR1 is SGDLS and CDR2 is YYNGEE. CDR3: CASSVATSGTHNEQFF. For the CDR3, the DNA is TGTGCCAGCAGCGTAGCTACTAGCGGAACTCACAATGAGCAGTTCTTC.

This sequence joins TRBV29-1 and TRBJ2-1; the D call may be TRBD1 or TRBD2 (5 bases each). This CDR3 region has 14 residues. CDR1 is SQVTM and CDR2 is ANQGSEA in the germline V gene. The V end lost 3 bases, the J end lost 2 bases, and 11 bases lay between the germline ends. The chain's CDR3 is CSVDRQGPYNEQFF. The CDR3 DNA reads TGCAGCGTTGATCGGCAGGGACCCTACAATGAGCAGTTCTTC.

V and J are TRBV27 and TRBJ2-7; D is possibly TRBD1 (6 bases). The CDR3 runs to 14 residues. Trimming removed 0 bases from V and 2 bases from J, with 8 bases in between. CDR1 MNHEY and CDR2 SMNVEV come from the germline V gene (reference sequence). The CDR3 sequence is CASSLSDSTYEQYF. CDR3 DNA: TGTGCCAGCAGTTTATCGGACAGTACCTACGAGCAGTACTTC.

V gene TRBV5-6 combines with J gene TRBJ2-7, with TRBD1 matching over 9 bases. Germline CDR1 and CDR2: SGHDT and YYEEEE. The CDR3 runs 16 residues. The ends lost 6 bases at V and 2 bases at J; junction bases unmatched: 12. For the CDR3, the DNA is TGTGCCAGCACCACCCCCGGACAGGGGAAACCCTACGAGCAGTACTTC. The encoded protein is CASTTPGQGKPYEQYF.

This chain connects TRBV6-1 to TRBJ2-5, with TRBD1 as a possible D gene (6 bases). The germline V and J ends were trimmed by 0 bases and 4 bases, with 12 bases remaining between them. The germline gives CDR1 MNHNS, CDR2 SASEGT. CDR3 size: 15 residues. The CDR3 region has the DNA TGTGCCAGCAGTGAAGCGCCTGGGGGCGGAGAGACCCAGTACTTC. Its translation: CASSEAPGGGETQYF.

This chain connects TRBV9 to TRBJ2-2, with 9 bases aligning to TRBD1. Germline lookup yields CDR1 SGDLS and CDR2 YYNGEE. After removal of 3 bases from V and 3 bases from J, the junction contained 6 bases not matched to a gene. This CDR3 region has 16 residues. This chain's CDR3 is CASSGPDRGYTGELFF. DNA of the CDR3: TGTGCCAGCAGCGGACCGGACAGGGGATACACCGGGGAGCTGTTTTTT.

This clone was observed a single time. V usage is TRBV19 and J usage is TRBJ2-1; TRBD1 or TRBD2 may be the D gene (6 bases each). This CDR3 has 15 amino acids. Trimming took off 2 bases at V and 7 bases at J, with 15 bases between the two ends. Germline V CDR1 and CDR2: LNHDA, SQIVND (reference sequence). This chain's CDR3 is CASSIRIRGGNEQFF. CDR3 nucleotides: TGTGCCAGTAGTATAAGAATTCGAGGGGGGAATGAGCAGTTCTTC.

The CDR3 region has the DNA TGTGCCAGCAGCCCACCCCCCCGGGACAAATACGAGCAGTACTTC. As protein: CASSPPPRDKYEQYF. This chain links TRBV11-2 with TRBJ2-7, with D possibly being TRBD1 (6 bases). Germline assignment: CDR1 SGHAT and CDR2 FQNNGV. The CDR3 spans 15 residues. The V gene lost 5 bases and the J gene lost 4 bases, with 18 bases spanning the gap. Filled out from reference TRBV11-2 and TRBJ2-7, the complete variable domain reads EAGVAQSPRYKIIEKRQSVAFWCNPISGHATLYWYQQILGQGPKLLIQFQNNGVVDDSQLPKDRFSAERLKGVDSTLKIQPAKLEDSAVYLCASSPPPRDKYEQYFGPGTRLTVT.

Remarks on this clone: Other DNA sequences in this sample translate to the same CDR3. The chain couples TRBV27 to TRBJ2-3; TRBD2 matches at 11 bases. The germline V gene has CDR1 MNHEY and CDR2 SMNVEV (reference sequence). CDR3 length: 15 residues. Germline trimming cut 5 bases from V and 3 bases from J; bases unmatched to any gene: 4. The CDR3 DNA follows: TGTGCCAGCAGTCCCCGACTAGCGGGAACAGATACGCAGTATTTT. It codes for CASSPRLAGTDTQYF.